Listed below are T cell receptor beta chains from one sample, sequenced in a study of cytomegalovirus exposure and HLA in healthy donors. Only in-frame clones appear in the TCRdb table, and some are missing; sequencing was by immunoSEQ multiplex PCR. This sample carries approximately 150,000 clones, around four fifths of them seen once, and the ten largest clones take more than 2%. Specimen: PBMCs. All receptors come from a boy younger than 10 in good health and CMV-seronegative. CDR3s leave out the opening cysteine and the closing phenylalanine or tryptophan. Fields, in order: V gene, clone size, CDR3 length, D gene, J gene, CDR3 protein. D genes are given only for firm matches. The size field is filled for only some rows; it gives once, few, many or a size class.

TRBV25-1,.,11,.,TRBJ2-5,ASSEVEQETQY
TRBV5-1,.,12,.,TRBJ2-3,ASKGGLSADTQY
TRBV7-6,.,13,TRBD1,TRBJ2-3,ASSPRQGGTDTQY
TRBV7-3,.,11,.,TRBJ2-3,ASSWGGQDTQY
TRBV30,.,13,.,TRBJ1-1,AWSVWDFGDTEAF
TRBV11-2,once,14,TRBD2,TRBJ2-3,ASSLESGLVTDTQY
TRBV7-9,.,13,TRBD2,TRBJ2-1,ASSLLYRGVNEQF
TRBV5-4,.,12,.,TRBJ2-7,AAGDRRSSYEQY
TRBV7-9,.,10,.,TRBJ2-7,ASSLKGWEQY
TRBV7-8,.,15,.,TRBJ1-4,ASSLFPNYRVNEKLF
TRBV6-5,.,14,TRBD2,TRBJ2-1,ASSSLAAGRGVEQF
TRBV15,.,12,.,TRBJ1-5,ATSRGLGGWPQH
TRBV5-4,.,12,TRBD1,TRBJ2-3,ASRDRGRTDTQY
TRBV4-1,.,11,.,TRBJ2-1,ASSQDYGGEQF
TRBV11-3,.,11,.,TRBJ2-3,ASSRTATDTQY
TRBV11-3,.,17,TRBD2,TRBJ2-7,ASSLGLGLAGRSAYEQY
TRBV7-6,.,12,TRBD2,TRBJ2-1,ASSLGLDRDEQF
TRBV28,.,17,TRBD2,TRBJ2-2,ASSLSYYRGGTSTGELF
TRBV9,once,10,.,TRBJ1-3,ASEGVGNTIY
TRBV5-1,.,10,.,TRBJ2-7,ASTQGGTEQY
TRBV11-2,.,13,TRBD2,TRBJ2-1,ASSLTAGEVNEQF
TRBV7-9,.,10,TRBD1,TRBJ2-7,ASSGTVYEQY
TRBV7-7,.,13,.,TRBJ2-1,ASSLLGAAYNEQF
TRBV4-3,.,12,.,.,ASSQSLSSYEQY
TRBV27,once,11,.,TRBJ1-1,ASRGQMNTAAF
TRBV9,few,16,TRBD2,TRBJ2-3,ASSGGPRGGRGTDTQY
TRBV10-3,.,11,.,TRBJ1-3,ATTGSAGNTIY
TRBV7-9,.,14,TRBD1,TRBJ2-7,ASSSYRDRGIYEQY
TRBV9,.,14,TRBD2,TRBJ2-1,ASSAVLAGGFIEQF
TRBV25-1,.,14,TRBD1,TRBJ2-5,ASSFRDRGGRETQY